The 17 T cell receptor beta chains below come from one sample, sequenced in a study of blood T cell repertoires in COVID-19. Method: immunoSEQ multiplex PCR; TCRdb's copy keeps in-frame clones and lacks some. Here the sample spans about 170,000 clones, 84% being singletons. Sequencing input: peripheral blood. These receptors all stem from a woman over 75 with COVID-19, enrolled during active disease.

Of note for this clone: Other DNA sequences in this sample translate to the same CDR3. The chain couples TRBV5-1 to TRBJ1-5; TRBD1 aligns across 9 bases. The CDR3 length is 15 residues. V shed 4 bases, J shed 2 bases, and the junction held 4 bases outside the gene matches. The germline CDR1 and CDR2 sequences are SGHRS and YFSETQ. For the CDR3, the DNA is TGCGCCAGCAGCCTGACAGGGGGAGGCAATCAGCCCCAGCATTTT. It encodes CASSLTGGGNQPQHF.

This rearrangement joins TRBV28 to TRBJ1-2; unclear D gene. The CDR3 has 12 amino acids. Trimming took off 8 bases at V and 2 bases at J, with 9 bases between the two ends. Germline loops: CDR1 MDHEN, CDR2 SYDVKM. The CDR3 bases are TGTGCCAGCGAAGTCGGGAACTATGGCTACACCTTC. It is translated as CASEVGNYGYTF.

This chain joins TRBV30 and TRBJ2-5, with a weak D call TRBD2 (6 bases). V was shortened by 0 bases and J by 1 base, with 12 bases between the two germline ends. The CDR3 covers 15 residues. Germline loops: CDR1 GTSNPN, CDR2 SVGIG (reference sequence). CDR3 coding DNA: TGTGCCTGGAGTGTAAGGGTGGGGGGCCAAGAGACCCAGTACTTC. Amino acid sequence: CAWSVRVGGQETQYF. The variable domain in full, completed from reference TRBV30 and TRBJ2-5, reads SQTIHQWPATLVQPVGSPLSLECTVEGTSNPNLYWYRQAAGRGLQLLFYSVGIGQISSEVPQNLSASRPQDRQFILSSKKLLLSDSGFYLCAWSVRVGGQETQYFGPGTRLLVL.

The rearrangement uses TRBV3-1 (or the pseudogene TRBV3-2) and TRBJ1-2; 7 bases are a match to TRBD1. CDR1 and CDR2 (germline): LGHDT, YNNKEL (reference sequence). Trimming removed 6 bases from V and 5 bases from J; junction bases left unmatched: 9. The length of the CDR3 is 14 residues. This chain's CDR3 is CASSSPGGQYGYTF. DNA of the CDR3: TGTGCCAGCAGTTCACCAGGGGGACAATATGGCTACACCTTC.

This chain uses TRBV5-1 with TRBJ1-1; TRBD1 aligns across 7 bases. The V segment lost 0 bases and the J segment 4 bases; nucleotides outside the gene matches: 6. Germline lookup yields CDR1 SGHRS and CDR2 YFSETQ. The CDR3 has 15 residues. The CDR3, as DNA: TGCGCCAGCAGCTTGGTGAGGGGGCCGGTCACTGAAGCTTTCTTT. It codes for CASSLVRGPVTEAFF.

The rearrangement uses TRBV6-6 and TRBJ1-1; weak D call: TRBD1 (5 bases). Trimming pared 2 bases from V and 5 bases from J, leaving 18 bases between. Germline-derived CDR1 and CDR2 are MNHNY and SVGAGI (reference sequence). The CDR3 runs to 16 residues. CDR3: CASSYGGPGLGTEAFF. As DNA, the CDR3 is TGTGCCAGCAGTTACGGAGGGCCGGGACTTGGTACTGAAGCTTTCTTT.

The V call is TRBV5-1, the J call TRBJ2-5, with 9 bases fitting TRBD2. This CDR3 has 16 amino acids. Germline V gene data show CDR1 as SGHRS and CDR2 as YFSETQ. V was pared by 7 bases and J by 4 bases, with 14 bases of the junction left unmatched. CDR3 amino acids: CASRRDGGRAPETQYF. CDR3 DNA sequence: TGCGCCAGCCGCCGAGACGGCGGGAGGGCCCCAGAGACCCAGTACTTC.

The J gene is TRBJ1-1, the V gene TRBV7-2; 10 bases match TRBD1. Trimming cost V 5 bases and J 0 bases; bases outside gene matches: 9. This CDR3 has 17 amino acids. Germline values: CDR1 SGHTA, CDR2 FQGNSA. This CDR3 is CASSPGQGLGMNTEAFF. Written as DNA, the CDR3 is TGTGCCAGCAGCCCGGGACAGGGGTTAGGCATGAACACTGAAGCTTTCTTT.

The chain joins TRBV7-3 to TRBJ2-2; TRBD2 matches at 8 bases. Trimming took 2 bases from V and 3 from J; bases not matched to a gene: 5. CDR1 is SGHTA and CDR2 is FQGTGA in the germline V gene. The CDR3 runs 16 residues. The DNA for the CDR3 is TGTGCCAGCAGCTTAGTAGCGGGGAAACACACCGGGGAGCTGTTTTTT. The encoded protein is CASSLVAGKHTGELFF.

The chain combines TRBV27 with TRBJ2-7, with a possible D match to TRBD1 (6 bases). V was trimmed by 4 bases and J by 4 bases, leaving 14 bases between them. The CDR3 covers 14 residues. Germline assignment: CDR1 MNHEY and CDR2 SMNVEV (reference sequence). The CDR3, as DNA: TGTGCCAGCAGTTCGCGCCCCCAGGGGTACGAGCAGTACTTC. This gives the protein CASSSRPQGYEQYF.

The chain links TRBV7-3 to TRBJ2-1, with 11 bases lining up with TRBD2. The CDR3 runs 15 residues. Trimming took 4 bases from V and 4 from J; bases not matched to a gene: 3. Germline-derived CDR1 and CDR2 are SGHTA and FQGTGA. The chain's CDR3 is CASSSSGGLYNEQFF. CDR3 coding DNA: TGTGCCAGCAGCTCTAGCGGGGGGCTTTACAATGAGCAGTTCTTC.

This CDR3 is CASSSQAGATF. The CDR3 bases are TGTGCCAGCTCGTCTCAGGCTGGGGCCACCTTC. The chain combines TRBV18 with TRBJ1-2; the D gene is possibly TRBD1 (5 bases). CDR1 and CDR2 from the germline V gene are KGHSH and LQKENI. The CDR3 consists of 11 residues. V was clipped by 6 bases and J by 13 bases, with 15 bases between them.

The V and J genes are TRBV18 and TRBJ1-1, with 7 nucleotides matching TRBD1. J gave up 4 bases and V 2 bases, and 13 bases lay outside the gene matches. The CDR3 spans 17 residues. Germline-derived CDR1 and CDR2 are KGHSH and LQKENI. The DNA of the CDR3 is TGTGCCAGCTCACCAATTAAACAGGGGAGTATGGGCACTGAAGCTTTCTTT. Encoded protein: CASSPIKQGSMGTEAFF.

By its share, this clone is medium-sized. V is TRBV9 and J is TRBJ2-7, with D possibly being TRBD1 (5 bases). The CDR3 runs to 13 residues. With 3 bases removed from V and 4 bases from J, the gap between germline ends came to 11 bases. Germline V CDR1 and CDR2: SGDLS, YYNGEE. In nucleotides, the CDR3 is TGTGCCAGCAGCGGACCCCAGGGTTACGAGCAGTACTTC. Amino acid sequence: CASSGPQGYEQYF.

This chain connects TRBV19 to TRBJ1-5; 7 bases line up with TRBD1. This CDR3 contains 15 residues. J lost 2 bases, V lost 6 bases, and 7 bases had no gene match. From germline, CDR1 is LNHDA and CDR2 SQIVND (reference sequence). The CDR3 coding sequence is TGTGCCAGTAGGGACAGGACCGGGGGCAATCAGCCCCAGCATTTT. Translated: CASRDRTGGNQPQHF.

This clone was recorded once. V is TRBV3-1 (or the pseudogene TRBV3-2) and J is TRBJ2-5, with 9 nucleotides matching TRBD2. V was clipped by 4 bases and J by 2 bases; unmatched bases: 5. The CDR3 has 15 residues. The germline CDR1 and CDR2 sequences are LGHDT and YNNKEL (reference sequence). CDR3 region: CASSRPGLAQETQYF. CDR3 sequence (DNA): TGTGCCAGCAGCCGACCGGGACTAGCACAAGAGACCCAGTACTTC.

The gene calls are TRBV11-2 and TRBJ1-1, with 9 bases matching TRBD1. The J segment lost 11 bases and the V segment lost 0 bases, leaving 7 bases of the junction unmatched. Per the germline V gene, CDR1 is SGHAT and CDR2 is FQNNGV. The CDR3 loop spans 14 amino acids. In DNA form, the CDR3 reads TGTGCCAGCAGCTTAGAAAGAGGGACAGGGTCGGCTTTCTTT. Amino acid sequence: CASSLERGTGSAFF. The entire variable domain, with the rest obtained from reference TRBV11-2 and TRBJ1-1, is as follows: EAGVAQSPRYKIIEKRQSVAFWCNPISGHATLYWYQQILGQGPKLLIQFQNNGVVDDSQLPKDRFSAERLKGVDSTLKIQPAKLEDSAVYLCASSLERGTGSAFFGQGTRLTVV.